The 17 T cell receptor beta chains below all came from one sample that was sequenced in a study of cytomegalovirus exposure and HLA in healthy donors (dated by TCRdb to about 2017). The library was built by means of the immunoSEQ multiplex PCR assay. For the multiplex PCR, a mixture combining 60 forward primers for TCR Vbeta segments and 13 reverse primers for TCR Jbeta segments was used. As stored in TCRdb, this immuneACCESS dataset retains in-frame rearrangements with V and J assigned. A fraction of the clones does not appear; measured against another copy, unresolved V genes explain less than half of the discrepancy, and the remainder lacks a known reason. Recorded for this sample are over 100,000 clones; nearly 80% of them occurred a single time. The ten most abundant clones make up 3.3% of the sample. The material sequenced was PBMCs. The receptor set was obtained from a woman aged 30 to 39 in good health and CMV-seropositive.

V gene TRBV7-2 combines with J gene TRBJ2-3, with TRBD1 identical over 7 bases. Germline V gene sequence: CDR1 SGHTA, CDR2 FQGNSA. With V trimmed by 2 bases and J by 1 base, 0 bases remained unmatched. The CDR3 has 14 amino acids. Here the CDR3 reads CASSLRGRTDTQYF. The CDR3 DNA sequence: TGTGCCAGCAGCTTAAGGGGGCGCACAGATACGCAGTATTTT.

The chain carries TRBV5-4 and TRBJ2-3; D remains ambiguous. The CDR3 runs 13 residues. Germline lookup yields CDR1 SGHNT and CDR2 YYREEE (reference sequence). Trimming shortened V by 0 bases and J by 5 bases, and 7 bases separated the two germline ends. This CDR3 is CASSLARGDTQYF. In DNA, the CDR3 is TGTGCCAGCAGCTTGGCCCGAGGAGATACGCAGTATTTT.

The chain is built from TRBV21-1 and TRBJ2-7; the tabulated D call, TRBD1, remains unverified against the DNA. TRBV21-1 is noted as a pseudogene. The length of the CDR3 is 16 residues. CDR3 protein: CASSPRTGVVSYEQYF. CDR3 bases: TGTGCCAGCAGCCCGAGGACAGGGGTTGTCTCCTACGAGCAGTACTTC.

In DNA, the CDR3 is TGCGCCAGCAGTGACGTAGGGGGCACCGGGGAGCTGTTTTTT. It specifies CASSDVGGTGELFF. The genes are TRBV10-2 and TRBJ2-2, with D possibly TRBD1 on 6 matching bases. The germline gives CDR1 WSHSY, CDR2 SAAADI. V was trimmed by 3 bases and J by 4 bases, leaving 9 bases between them. The CDR3 covers 14 residues.

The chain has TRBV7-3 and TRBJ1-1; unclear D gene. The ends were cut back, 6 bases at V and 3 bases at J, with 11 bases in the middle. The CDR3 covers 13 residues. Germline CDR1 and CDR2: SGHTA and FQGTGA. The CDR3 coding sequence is TGTGCCAGCAGTGTCTCGGCGGACACTGAAGCTTTCTTT. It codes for CASSVSADTEAFF.

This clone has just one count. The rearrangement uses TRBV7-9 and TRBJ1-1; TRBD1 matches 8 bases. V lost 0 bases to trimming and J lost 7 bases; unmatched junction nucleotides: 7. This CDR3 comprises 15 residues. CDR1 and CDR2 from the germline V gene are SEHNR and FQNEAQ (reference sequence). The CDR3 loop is CASSLAQGQEREAFF. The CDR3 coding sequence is TGTGCCAGCAGCTTAGCGCAGGGACAGGAGCGTGAAGCTTTCTTT. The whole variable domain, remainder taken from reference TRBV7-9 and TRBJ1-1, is DTGVSQNPRHKITKRGQNVTFRCDPISEHNRLYWYRQTLGQGPEFLTYFQNEAQLEKSRLLSDRFSAERPKGSFSTLEIQRTEQGDSAMYLCASSLAQGQEREAFFGQGTRLTVV.

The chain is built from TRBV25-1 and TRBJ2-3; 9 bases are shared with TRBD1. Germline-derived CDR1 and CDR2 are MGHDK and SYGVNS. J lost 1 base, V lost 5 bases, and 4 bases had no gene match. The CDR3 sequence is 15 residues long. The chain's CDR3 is CASSRQGVGTDTQYF. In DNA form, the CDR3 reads TGTGCCAGCAGTCGACAGGGGGTTGGCACAGATACGCAGTATTTT.

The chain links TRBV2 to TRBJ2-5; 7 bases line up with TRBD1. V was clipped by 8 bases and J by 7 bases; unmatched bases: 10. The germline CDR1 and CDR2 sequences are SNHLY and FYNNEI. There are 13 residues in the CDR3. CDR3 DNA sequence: TGTGCCAGCGAGAAGACAGGGTCAGGGACCCAGTACTTC. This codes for CASEKTGSGTQYF. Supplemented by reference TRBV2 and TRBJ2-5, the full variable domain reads EPEVTQTPSHQVTQMGQEVILRCVPISNHLYFYWYRQILGQKVEFLVSFYNNEISEKSEIFDDQFSVERPDGSNFTLKIRSTKLEDSAMYFCASEKTGSGTQYFGPGTRLLVL.

The CDR3: CASRMGGTDFTGELFF. The CDR3 DNA reads as TGCGCCAGCAGGATGGGGGGGACGGACTTCACCGGGGAGCTGTTTTTT. The chain carries TRBV5-1 and TRBJ2-2, with TRBD2 matching over 7 bases. J was trimmed by 4 bases and V by 5 bases; bases with no gene match: 11. Germline CDR1 is SGHRS and CDR2 is YFSETQ. CDR3 size: 16 residues.

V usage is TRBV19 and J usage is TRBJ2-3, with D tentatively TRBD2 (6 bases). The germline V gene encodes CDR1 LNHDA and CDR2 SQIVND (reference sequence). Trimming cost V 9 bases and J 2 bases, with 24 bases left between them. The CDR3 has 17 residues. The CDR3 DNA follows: TGTGCCAGCCCTAGTTGGGGGAGGTCGGGAGACACAGATACGCAGTATTTT. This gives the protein CASPSWGRSGDTDTQYF.

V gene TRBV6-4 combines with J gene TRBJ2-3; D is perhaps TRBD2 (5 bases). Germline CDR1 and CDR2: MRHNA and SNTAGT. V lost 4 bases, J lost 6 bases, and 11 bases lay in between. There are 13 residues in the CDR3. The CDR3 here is CASSVTWRDTQYF. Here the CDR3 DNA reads TGTGCCAGCAGTGTGACATGGAGGGATACGCAGTATTTT.

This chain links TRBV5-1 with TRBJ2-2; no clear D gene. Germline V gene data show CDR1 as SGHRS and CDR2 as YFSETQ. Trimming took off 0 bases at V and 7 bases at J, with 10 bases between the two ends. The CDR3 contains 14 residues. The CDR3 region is CASSLGTMGGELFF. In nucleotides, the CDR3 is TGCGCCAGCAGCTTGGGTACTATGGGCGGGGAGCTGTTTTTT. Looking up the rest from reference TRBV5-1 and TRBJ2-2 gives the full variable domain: KAGVTQTPRYLIKTRGQQVTLSCSPISGHRSVSWYQQTPGQGLQFLFEYFSETQRNKGNFPGRFSGRQFSNSRSEMNVSTLELGDSALYLCASSLGTMGGELFFGEGSRLTVL.

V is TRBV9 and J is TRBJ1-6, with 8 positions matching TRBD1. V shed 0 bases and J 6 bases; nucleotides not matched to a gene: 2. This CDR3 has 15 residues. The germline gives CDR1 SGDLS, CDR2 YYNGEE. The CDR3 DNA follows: TGTGCCAGCAGCGTAGGGACAGGGTCTAATTCACCCCTCCACTTT. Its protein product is CASSVGTGSNSPLHF.

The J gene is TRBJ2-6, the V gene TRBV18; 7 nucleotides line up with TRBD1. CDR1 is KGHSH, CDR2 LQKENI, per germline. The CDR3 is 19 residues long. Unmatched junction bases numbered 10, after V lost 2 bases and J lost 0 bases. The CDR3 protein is CASSPSSGTVPSGANVLTF. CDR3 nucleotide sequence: TGTGCCAGCTCACCAAGTAGTGGGACAGTCCCCTCTGGGGCCAACGTCCTGACTTTC.

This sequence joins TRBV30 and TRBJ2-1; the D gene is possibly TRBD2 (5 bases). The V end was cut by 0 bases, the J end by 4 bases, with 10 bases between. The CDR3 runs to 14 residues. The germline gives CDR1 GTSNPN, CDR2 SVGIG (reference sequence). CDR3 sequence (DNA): TGTGCCTGGAGTGTTGGTCTAGCTTACAATGAGCAGTTCTTC. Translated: CAWSVGLAYNEQFF. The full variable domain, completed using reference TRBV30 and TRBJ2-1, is SQTIHQWPATLVQPVGSPLSLECTVEGTSNPNLYWYRQAAGRGLQLLFYSVGIGQISSEVPQNLSASRPQDRQFILSSKKLLLSDSGFYLCAWSVGLAYNEQFFGPGTRLTVL.

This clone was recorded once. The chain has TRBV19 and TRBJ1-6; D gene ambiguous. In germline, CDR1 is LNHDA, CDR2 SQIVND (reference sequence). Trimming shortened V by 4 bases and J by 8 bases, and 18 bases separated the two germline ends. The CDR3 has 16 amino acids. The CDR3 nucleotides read TGTGCCAGTAGTAGGGTCGACCGGGGTCCCGATTCACCCCTCCACTTT. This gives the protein CASSRVDRGPDSPLHF.

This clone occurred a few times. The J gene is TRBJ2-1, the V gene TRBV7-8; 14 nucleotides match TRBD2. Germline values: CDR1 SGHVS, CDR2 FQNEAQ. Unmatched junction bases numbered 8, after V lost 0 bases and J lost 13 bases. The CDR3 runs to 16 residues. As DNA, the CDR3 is TGTGCCAGCAGCTTAGCCCTGACTAGCGGGGGGGCTGGCCAGTTCTTC. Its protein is CASSLALTSGGAGQFF.